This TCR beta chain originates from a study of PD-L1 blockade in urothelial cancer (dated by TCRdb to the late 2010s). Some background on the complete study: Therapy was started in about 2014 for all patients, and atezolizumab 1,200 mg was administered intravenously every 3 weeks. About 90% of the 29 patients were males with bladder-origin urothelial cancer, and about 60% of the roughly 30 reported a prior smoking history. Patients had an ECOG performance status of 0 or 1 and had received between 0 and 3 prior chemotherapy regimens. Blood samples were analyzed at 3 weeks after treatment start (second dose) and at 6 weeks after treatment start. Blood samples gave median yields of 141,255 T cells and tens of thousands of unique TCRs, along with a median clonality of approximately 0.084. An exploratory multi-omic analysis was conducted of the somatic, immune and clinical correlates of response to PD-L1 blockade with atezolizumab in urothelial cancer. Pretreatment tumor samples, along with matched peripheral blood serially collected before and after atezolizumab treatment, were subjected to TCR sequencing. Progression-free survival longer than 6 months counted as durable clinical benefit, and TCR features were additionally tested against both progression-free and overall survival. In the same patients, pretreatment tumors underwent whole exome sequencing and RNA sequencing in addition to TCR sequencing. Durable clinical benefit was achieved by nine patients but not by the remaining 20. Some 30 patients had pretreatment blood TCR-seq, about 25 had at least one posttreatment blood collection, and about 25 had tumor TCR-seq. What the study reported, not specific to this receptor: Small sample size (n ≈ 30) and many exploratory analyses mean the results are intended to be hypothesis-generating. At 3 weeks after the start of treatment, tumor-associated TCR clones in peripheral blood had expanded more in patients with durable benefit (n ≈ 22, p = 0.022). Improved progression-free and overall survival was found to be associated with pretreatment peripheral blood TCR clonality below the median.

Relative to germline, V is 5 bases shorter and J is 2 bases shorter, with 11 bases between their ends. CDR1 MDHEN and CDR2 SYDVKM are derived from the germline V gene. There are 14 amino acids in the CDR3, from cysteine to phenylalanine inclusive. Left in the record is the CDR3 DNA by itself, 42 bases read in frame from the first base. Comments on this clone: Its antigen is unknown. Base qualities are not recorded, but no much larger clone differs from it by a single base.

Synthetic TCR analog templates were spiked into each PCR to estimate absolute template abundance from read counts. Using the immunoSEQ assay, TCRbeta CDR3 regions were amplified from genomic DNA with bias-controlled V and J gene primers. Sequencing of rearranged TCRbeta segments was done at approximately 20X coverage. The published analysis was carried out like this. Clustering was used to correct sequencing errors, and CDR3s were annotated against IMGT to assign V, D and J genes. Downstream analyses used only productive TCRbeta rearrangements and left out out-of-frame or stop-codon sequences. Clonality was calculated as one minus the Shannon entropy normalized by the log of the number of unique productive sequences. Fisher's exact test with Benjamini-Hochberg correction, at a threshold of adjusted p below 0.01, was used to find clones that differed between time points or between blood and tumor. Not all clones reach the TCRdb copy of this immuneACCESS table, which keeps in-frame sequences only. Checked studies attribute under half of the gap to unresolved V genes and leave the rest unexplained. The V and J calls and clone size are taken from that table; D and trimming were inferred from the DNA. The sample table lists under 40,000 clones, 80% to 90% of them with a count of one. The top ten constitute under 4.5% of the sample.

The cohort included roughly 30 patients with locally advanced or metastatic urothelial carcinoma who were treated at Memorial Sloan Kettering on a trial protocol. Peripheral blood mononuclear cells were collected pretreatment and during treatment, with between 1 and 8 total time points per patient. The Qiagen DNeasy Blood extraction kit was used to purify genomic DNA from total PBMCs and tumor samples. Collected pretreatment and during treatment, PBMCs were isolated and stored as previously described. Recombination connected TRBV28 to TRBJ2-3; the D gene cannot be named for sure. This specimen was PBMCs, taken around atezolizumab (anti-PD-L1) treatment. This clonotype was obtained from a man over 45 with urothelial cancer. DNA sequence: TGTGCCAGCAGTCCCCTCCTAGTCACAGATACGCAGTATTTT. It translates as CASSPLLVTDTQYF. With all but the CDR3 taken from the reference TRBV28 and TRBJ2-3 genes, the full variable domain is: DVKVTQSSRYLVKRTGEKVFLECVQDMDHENMFWYRQDPGLGLRLIYFSYDVKMKEKGDIPEGYSVSREKKERFSLILESASTNQTSMYLCASSPLLVTDTQYFGPGTRLTVL.